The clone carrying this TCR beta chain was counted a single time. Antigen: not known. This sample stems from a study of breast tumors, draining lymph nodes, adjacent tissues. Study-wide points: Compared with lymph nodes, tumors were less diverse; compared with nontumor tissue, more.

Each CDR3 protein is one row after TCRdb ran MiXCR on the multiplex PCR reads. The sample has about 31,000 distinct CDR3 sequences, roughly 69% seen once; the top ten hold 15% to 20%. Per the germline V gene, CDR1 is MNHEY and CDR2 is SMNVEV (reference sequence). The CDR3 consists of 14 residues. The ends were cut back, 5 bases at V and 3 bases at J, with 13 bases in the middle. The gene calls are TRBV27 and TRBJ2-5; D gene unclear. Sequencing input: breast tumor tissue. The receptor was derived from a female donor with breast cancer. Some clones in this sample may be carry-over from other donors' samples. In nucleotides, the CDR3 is TGTGCCAGCAGTAAAGCTGACACTAAAGAGACCCAGTACTTC. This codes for CASSKADTKETQYF.